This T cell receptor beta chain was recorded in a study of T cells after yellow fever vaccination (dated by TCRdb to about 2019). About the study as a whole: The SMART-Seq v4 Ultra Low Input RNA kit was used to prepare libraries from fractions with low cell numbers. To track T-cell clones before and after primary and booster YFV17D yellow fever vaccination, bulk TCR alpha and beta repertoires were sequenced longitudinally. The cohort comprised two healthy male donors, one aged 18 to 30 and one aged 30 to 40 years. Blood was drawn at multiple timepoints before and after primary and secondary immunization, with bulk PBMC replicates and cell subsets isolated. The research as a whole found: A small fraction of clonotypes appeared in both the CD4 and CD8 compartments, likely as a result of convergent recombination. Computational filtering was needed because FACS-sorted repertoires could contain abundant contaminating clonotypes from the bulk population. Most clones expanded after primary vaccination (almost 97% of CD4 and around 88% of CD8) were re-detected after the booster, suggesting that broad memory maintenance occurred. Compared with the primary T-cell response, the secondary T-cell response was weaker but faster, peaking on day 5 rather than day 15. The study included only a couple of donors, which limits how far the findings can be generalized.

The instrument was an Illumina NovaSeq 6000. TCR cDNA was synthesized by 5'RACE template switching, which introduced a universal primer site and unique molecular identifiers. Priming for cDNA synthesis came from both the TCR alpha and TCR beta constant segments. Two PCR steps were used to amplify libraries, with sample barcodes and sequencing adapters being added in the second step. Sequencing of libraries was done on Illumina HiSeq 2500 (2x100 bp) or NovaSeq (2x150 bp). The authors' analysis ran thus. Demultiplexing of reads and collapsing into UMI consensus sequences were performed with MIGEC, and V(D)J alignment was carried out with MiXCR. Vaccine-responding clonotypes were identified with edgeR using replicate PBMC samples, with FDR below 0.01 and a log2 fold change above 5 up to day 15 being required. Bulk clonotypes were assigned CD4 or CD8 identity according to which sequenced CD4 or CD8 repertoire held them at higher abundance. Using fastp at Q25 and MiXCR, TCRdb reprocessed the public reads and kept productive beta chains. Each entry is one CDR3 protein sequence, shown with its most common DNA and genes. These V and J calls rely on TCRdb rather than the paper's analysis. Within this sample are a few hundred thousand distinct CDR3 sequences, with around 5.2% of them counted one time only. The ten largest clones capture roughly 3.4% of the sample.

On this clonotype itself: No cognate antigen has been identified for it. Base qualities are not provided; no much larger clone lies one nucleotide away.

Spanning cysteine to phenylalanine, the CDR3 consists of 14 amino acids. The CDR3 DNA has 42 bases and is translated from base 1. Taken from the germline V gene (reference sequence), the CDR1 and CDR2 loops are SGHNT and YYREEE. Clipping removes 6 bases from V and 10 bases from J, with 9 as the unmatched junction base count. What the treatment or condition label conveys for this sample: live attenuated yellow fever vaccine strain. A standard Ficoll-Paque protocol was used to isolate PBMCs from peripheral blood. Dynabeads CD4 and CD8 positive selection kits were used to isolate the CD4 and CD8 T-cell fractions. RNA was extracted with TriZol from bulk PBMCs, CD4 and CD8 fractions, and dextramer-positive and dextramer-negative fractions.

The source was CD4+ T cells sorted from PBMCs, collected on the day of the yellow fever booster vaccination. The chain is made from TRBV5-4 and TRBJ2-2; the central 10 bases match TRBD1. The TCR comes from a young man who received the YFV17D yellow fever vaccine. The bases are TGTGCCAGCAAACCCGGACAGGGGGTAGCGGAGCTGTTTTTT. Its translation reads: CASKPGQGVAELFF.